The clone carrying this T cell receptor beta chain was counted between two and nine times. This sample was included in a study of T cell repertoires in cytomegalovirus infection. MiXCR was run by TCRdb on the reads, yielding one entry per CDR3 protein. The sample shows hundreds of thousands of distinct CDR3 sequences, roughly 15% of them seen only once. The CDR3 is made up of 17 amino acids. Trimming took off 3 bases at V and 4 bases at J, with 21 bases between the two ends. Germline V CDR1 and CDR2: KGHSH, LQKENI. The sequence derives from a human donor in good health (CMV status not recorded). Some clones in this sample may be carry-over from other donors' samples. The V call is TRBV18, the J call TRBJ1-2; D perhaps matches TRBD1 (6 bases). Sequencing input: PBMCs. CDR3 sequence: CASSPDRPKAGFYGYTF. The CDR3 DNA sequence: TGTGCCAGCTCACCGGACAGACCAAAAGCTGGCTTCTATGGCTACACCTTC.